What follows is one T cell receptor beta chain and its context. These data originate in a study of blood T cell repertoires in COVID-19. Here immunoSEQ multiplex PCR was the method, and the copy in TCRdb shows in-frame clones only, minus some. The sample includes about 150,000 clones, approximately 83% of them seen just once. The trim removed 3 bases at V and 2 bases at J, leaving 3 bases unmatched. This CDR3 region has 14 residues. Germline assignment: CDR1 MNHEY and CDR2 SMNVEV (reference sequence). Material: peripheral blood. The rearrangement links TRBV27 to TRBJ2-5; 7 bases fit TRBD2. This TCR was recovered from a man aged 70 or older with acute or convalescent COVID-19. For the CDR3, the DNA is TGTGCCAGCAGTTTGTTGGGAGGGCAAGAGACCCAGTACTTC. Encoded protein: CASSLLGGQETQYF.